The T cell receptor (beta chain) described here comes from a study of siplizumab effects on memory and regulatory T cells. General observations from the study: Unstimulated subsets were the mapping target of only a minor fraction of alloreactive clones.

From germline, CDR1 is SNHLY and CDR2 FYNNEI. V lost 3 bases to trimming and J lost 1 base, with 6 bases between them. This CDR3 is 13 amino acids long. Details on this clone: Its antigen is undetermined.

The data were produced by immunoSEQ multiplex PCR, yet TCRdb's version contains in-frame clones alone and is incomplete. The data show 70,000 to 90,000 clones, over 80% seen once. The receptor's source is a human donor in good health. The sequencing sample was made of CD4+ T cells sorted from blood. The J gene is TRBJ2-5, the V gene TRBV2; D remains unclear. CDR3 nucleotides: TGTGCCAGCAGTGAGTGGGTCCAAGAGACCCAGTACTTC. It yields the protein CASSEWVQETQYF.